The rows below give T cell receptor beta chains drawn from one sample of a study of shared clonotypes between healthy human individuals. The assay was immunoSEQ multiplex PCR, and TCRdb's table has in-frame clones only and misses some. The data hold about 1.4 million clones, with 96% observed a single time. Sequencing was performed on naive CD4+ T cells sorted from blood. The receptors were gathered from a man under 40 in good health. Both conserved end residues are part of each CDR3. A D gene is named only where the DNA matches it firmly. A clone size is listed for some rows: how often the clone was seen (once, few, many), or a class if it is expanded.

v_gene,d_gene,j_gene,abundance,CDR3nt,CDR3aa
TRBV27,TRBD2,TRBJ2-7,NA,TGTGCCAGCAGGCCTAGCGGGAGTCCCTACGAGCAGTACTTC,CASRPSGSPYEQYF
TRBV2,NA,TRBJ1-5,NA,TGTGCCAGCGTTGGGGGCTCAAGGGATCAGCCCCAGCATTTT,CASVGGSRDQPQHF
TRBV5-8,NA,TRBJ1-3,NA,TGTGCCAGCAGCTTGGGACTTCTCTCTGGAAACACCATATATTTT,CASSLGLLSGNTIYF
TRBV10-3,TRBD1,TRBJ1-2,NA,TGTGCCATCAGTGATATCGTAGGGACAGGACCATCCTATGGCTACACCTTC,CAISDIVGTGPSYGYTF
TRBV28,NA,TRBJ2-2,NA,TGTGCCAGCAGTCGTTCAGGGTCCGGGGAGCTGTTTTTT,CASSRSGSGELFF
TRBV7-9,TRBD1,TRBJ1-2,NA,TGTGCCAGCAGCTCTCAACCCCCAGGACAGGGGTCCTATGGCTACACCTTC,CASSSQPPGQGSYGYTF
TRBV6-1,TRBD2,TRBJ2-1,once,TGTGCCAGCACTGGGACTAGCGGGGGGAATGAGCAGTTCTTC,CASTGTSGGNEQFF
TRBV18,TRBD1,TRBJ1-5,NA,TGTGCCAGCTCACAGGACAGGGGGTATCAGCCCCAGCATTTT,CASSQDRGYQPQHF
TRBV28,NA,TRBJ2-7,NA,TGTGCCAGCTTCGGAGGGGGCGAATTTTACGAGCAGTACTTC,CASFGGGEFYEQYF
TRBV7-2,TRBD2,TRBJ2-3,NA,TGTGCCAGCAGCTTAGTTGCGGGAGCAACAGATACGCAGTATTTT,CASSLVAGATDTQYF
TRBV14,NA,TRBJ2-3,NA,TGTGCCAGCAGCTATACGGGGGCCAGCACAGATACGCAGTATTTT,CASSYTGASTDTQYF
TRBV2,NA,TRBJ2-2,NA,TGTGCCAGCAGTTTTTATACCGGGGAGCTGTTTTTT,CASSFYTGELFF
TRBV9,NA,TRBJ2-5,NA,TGTGCCAGCAGCCCCCGCGGGATTGAGACCCAGTACTTC,CASSPRGIETQYF
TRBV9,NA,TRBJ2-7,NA,TGTGCCAGCAGCACGGACGGATCCTCCTACGAGCAGTACTTC,CASSTDGSSYEQYF
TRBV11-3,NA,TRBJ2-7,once,TGTGCCAGCAGCTTAGCAGCAGGGAACTACGAGCAGTACTTC,CASSLAAGNYEQYF
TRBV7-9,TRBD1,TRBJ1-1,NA,TGTGCCAGCAGCTTAGTACAGGGGCGGAACACTGAAGCTTTCTTT,CASSLVQGRNTEAFF
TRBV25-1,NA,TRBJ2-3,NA,TGTGCCAGCAGCCGTGGGGTTGGCCCTATCACAGATACGCAGTATTTT,CASSRGVGPITDTQYF
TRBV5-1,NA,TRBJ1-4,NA,TGCGCCAGCAGCCAAGATGCTCGTGCAACTAATGAAAAACTGTTTTTT,CASSQDARATNEKLFF
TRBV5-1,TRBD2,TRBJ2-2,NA,TGCGCCAGCACCCCGGGGTCGGGACTAGCGGGAGTGAACACCGGGGAGCTGTTTTTT,CASTPGSGLAGVNTGELFF
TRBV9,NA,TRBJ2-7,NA,TGTGCCAGCAGCGTAACGGCAGGGGCTGTTTACGAGCAGTACTTC,CASSVTAGAVYEQYF
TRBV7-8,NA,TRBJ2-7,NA,TGTGCCAGCAGCCCCAATCGCCAAGGGACGGGACGGGAGCAGTACTTC,CASSPNRQGTGREQYF
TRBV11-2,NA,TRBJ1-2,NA,TGTGCCAGCAGCTTAGACAGGGCCCTTGGCTACACCTTC,CASSLDRALGYTF
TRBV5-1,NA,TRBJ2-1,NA,TGCGCCAGCAGCCCAGATGGGGGCTACAATGAGCAGTTCTTC,CASSPDGGYNEQFF
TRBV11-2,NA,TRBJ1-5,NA,TGTGCCAGCAGCTTAGTCGCAAGTAGCAATCAGCCCCAGCATTTT,CASSLVASSNQPQHF
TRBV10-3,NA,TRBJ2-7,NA,TGTGCCATCAACCCAGGGGACCCCTACGAGCAGTACTTC,CAINPGDPYEQYF
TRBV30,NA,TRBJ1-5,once,TGTGCCTGGAGCGCCCACGGGGGAGGCAATCAGCCCCAGCATTTT,CAWSAHGGGNQPQHF